One sample yielded the 6 T cell receptor beta chains listed below, sequenced in a study of regulatory T cells in long-lasting Graves disease. In building TCR beta libraries, iRepertoire HTBI primers were used together with Arm-PCR of CDR3 regions. TCRdb fed the multiplex PCR reads into MiXCR, producing one record per CDR3 protein. The sample holds over 500,000 distinct CDR3 sequences, 15% to 20% seen once. Time point here: newly diagnosed GD, antithyroid drugs for less than 3 months. Generation of the TCR library employed RNA extracted from PBMCs. The sample was also reused in another study, on T cells in Graves' hyperthyroidism and ophthalmopathy.

Sequencing used peripheral blood mononuclear cells (PBMCs), obtained at new diagnosis, from a patient treated with antithyroid drugs. Receptors were obtained from a woman in her thirties with Graves disease.

The J gene is TRBJ1-5, the V gene TRBV20-1; D call uncertain. Trimming stripped 1 base from V and 9 bases from J, with 10 bases between. CDR3 length: 12 residues. Germline V gene sequence: CDR1 DFQATT, CDR2 SNEGSKA (reference sequence). The CDR3 nucleotides read TGCAGTGCTAGAGCTGGGTTTGGGCCCCAGCATTTT. Its translation: CSARAGFGPQHF.

The rearrangement links TRBV20-1 to TRBJ1-3; D unresolved. The V gene lost 6 bases and the J gene lost 7 bases, with 10 bases spanning the gap. The germline gives CDR1 DFQATT, CDR2 SNEGSKA (reference sequence). The CDR3 loop spans 11 amino acids. CDR3 nucleotides: TGCAGTGCCATAACCCGGAACACCATATATTTT. Amino acids: CSAITRNTIYF.

This clonotype was counted at least ten times. The rearrangement uses TRBV20-1 and TRBJ1-5; D ambiguous. With 3 bases removed from V and 0 bases from J, the gap between germline ends came to 12 bases. Germline CDR1 is DFQATT and CDR2 is SNEGSKA (reference sequence). This CDR3 contains 15 residues. The CDR3 DNA reads TGCAGTGCTAGTCCCCGTACCTATAGCAATCAGCCCCAGCATTTT. As protein: CSASPRTYSNQPQHF.

The chain has TRBV7-9 and TRBJ2-3; 11 bases are a match to TRBD2. This CDR3 comprises 15 residues. V trimming: 4 bases; J trimming: 3 bases; junction bases outside the gene matches: 3. CDR1 SEHNR and CDR2 FQNEAQ come from the germline V gene (reference sequence). CDR3 in DNA: TGTGCCAGCAGCTCGGTAGCGGGAGGGACAGATACGCAGTATTTT. Its translation is CASSSVAGGTDTQYF.

About this clonotype: This may stem from a read error, because a much larger clone lies one nucleotide away. The J gene is TRBJ2-3, the V gene TRBV7-6; the match to TRBD2 covers 14 bases. The CDR3 spans 18 residues. Per germline, CDR1 SGHVS and CDR2 FNYEAQ. V shed 0 bases, J shed 5 bases, and the junction held 7 bases outside the gene matches. CDR3 DNA sequence: TGTGCCAGCAGCTTAGCGGGGACTAGCGGGAGACGCATAGATACGCAGTATTTT. Protein sequence: CASSLAGTSGRRIDTQYF.

This clonotype has a handful of counts. This chain links TRBV2 with TRBJ1-2; possibly TRBD1 for D (6 bases). The germline V gene has CDR1 SNHLY and CDR2 FYNNEI. V dropped 6 bases and J dropped 8 bases, with 22 bases sitting between them. The CDR3 sequence is 15 residues long. CDR3 residues: CASSEWGLRGGGYTF. CDR3 coding DNA: TGTGCCAGCAGCGAGTGGGGGCTCCGGGGGGGCGGCTACACCTTC.